The 9 T cell receptor beta chains given below trace back to one sample, sequenced in a study of blood T cell repertoires in COVID-19. The repertoire was sequenced with immunoSEQ multiplex PCR; TCRdb's copy has only in-frame clones and lacks some. The sample comprises 250,000 to 350,000 clones, about 88% of which are singletons, and almost 1.5% rests with the top ten. Material for sequencing was peripheral blood. Source of these receptors: a human donor with COVID-19, enrolled during active disease. The donor label of this sample is uncertain.

In the case of this clone: The sample holds other DNA sequences that translate to the same CDR3. The chain links TRBV29-1 to TRBJ2-7, with TRBD1 matching 7 bases. V gave up 5 bases and J gave up 4 bases; unmatched junction bases: 5. This CDR3 comprises 12 residues. The germline V gene has CDR1 SQVTM and CDR2 ANQGSEA. The CDR3 protein is CSVKTGSYEQYF. The CDR3 DNA is TGCAGCGTTAAGACAGGGAGTTACGAGCAGTACTTC.

V is TRBV10-3 and J is TRBJ1-1; tentatively, D is TRBD1 (6 bases). Germline CDR1 and CDR2: ENHRY and SYGVKD. Trimming shortened V by 10 bases and J by 2 bases, and 14 bases separated the two germline ends. CDR3 length equals 13 residues. CDR3 residues: CATRAGANTEAFF. The CDR3 nucleotides read TGTGCCACACGGGCAGGGGCCAACACTGAAGCTTTCTTT.

CDR3 nucleotides: TGTGCCAGCAGTTTCGACTGGAACTATGGCTACACCTTC. Translation: CASSFDWNYGYTF. The rearrangement joins TRBV27 to TRBJ1-2; no firm D call. With 3 bases removed from V and 2 bases from J, the gap between germline ends came to 7 bases. Germline assignment: CDR1 MNHEY and CDR2 SMNVEV (reference sequence). The CDR3 is made up of 13 amino acids.

The gene calls are TRBV5-1 and TRBJ2-3, with D possibly TRBD2 on 6 matching bases. The length of the CDR3 is 15 residues. The germline V and J ends were trimmed by 1 base and 7 bases, with 16 bases remaining between them. Germline V gene lookup returns CDR1 SGHRS and CDR2 YFSETQ. CDR3 sequence: CASSLFAGLRNTQYF. CDR3 bases: TGCGCCAGCAGCTTGTTTGCGGGACTCAGAAATACGCAGTATTTT.

The V and J genes are TRBV3-1 (or the pseudogene TRBV3-2) and TRBJ1-1; possible D gene TRBD1, 5 bases. V was pared by 4 bases and J by 4 bases, with 19 bases between. Germline V CDR1 and CDR2: LGHDT, YNNKEL (reference sequence). This CDR3 has 16 amino acids. This CDR3 is CASSPRLQGVGTEAFF. CDR3 nucleotide sequence: TGTGCCAGCAGCCCTCGACTCCAAGGGGTGGGCACTGAAGCTTTCTTT.

This chain joins TRBV30 and TRBJ2-3; D unresolved. This CDR3 has 14 residues. From germline, CDR1 is GTSNPN and CDR2 SVGIG (reference sequence). The V end lost 3 bases, the J end lost 0 bases, and 10 bases lay between the germline ends. Here the CDR3 reads CAWSGFLSTDTQYF. The CDR3 nucleotides read TGTGCCTGGAGCGGGTTTCTGAGCACAGATACGCAGTATTTT.

The chain links TRBV19 to TRBJ2-3; a possible D gene is TRBD2 (6 bases). This CDR3 is built from 15 residues. Germline CDR1 LNHDA, CDR2 SQIVND (reference sequence). V lost 5 bases, J lost 4 bases, and 16 bases lay in between. Written as DNA, the CDR3 is TGTGCCAGTAGTGGTAACGCGGGGCAGGCAGATACGCAGTATTTT. It codes for CASSGNAGQADTQYF.

The chain joins TRBV7-2 to TRBJ2-2, with TRBD2 as a possible D gene (5 bases). Trimming stripped 0 bases from V and 3 bases from J, with 5 bases between. From germline, CDR1 is SGHTA and CDR2 FQGNSA. The CDR3 runs to 14 residues. DNA of the CDR3: TGTGCCAGCAGCTTAGCGGGAGACACCGGGGAGCTGTTTTTT. It is translated as CASSLAGDTGELFF.

The chain has TRBV29-1 and TRBJ1-1; D ambiguous. Per germline, CDR1 SQVTM and CDR2 ANQGSEA. The V end lost 1 base, the J end lost 5 bases, and 8 bases lay between the germline ends. This CDR3 has 12 residues. DNA for the CDR3: TGCAGCGTTGAAGGGAGAGAAACTGAAGCTTTCTTT. This translates into CSVEGRETEAFF.